The clone carrying this T cell receptor beta chain was detected a few times. What it binds is not known. This sample was taken from a study of T-cell memory formation after mild COVID-19. The overall study: The two donors had largely donor-specific TCR clusters. Study-wide points: Later expanders leaned CD4+, whereas clones that contracted between day 15 and 85 were balanced CD4/CD8. Among CD4+ contracting clones, most were CM and EM, and CD8+ ones EMRA.

Per the germline V gene, CDR1 is SEHNR and CDR2 is FQNEAQ (reference sequence). The CDR3 is made up of 14 amino acids. V gave up 4 bases and J gave up 3 bases, with 12 bases separating them. TCRdb ran MiXCR on the 5' RACE reads and lists one entry per CDR3 protein. Among under 450,000 distinct CDR3 sequences listed, more than 20% were seen once. The sequenced sample consisted of PBMCs or a T cell subset sorted from them (not recorded which). The receptor was isolated from an adult woman who had mild COVID-19 (a few samples of this study predate the infection). Cell type and time point are not known. V gene TRBV7-9 combines with J gene TRBJ2-5; the D is unclear. CDR3 in amino acids: CASSWGAGEETQYF. CDR3 nucleotides: TGTGCCAGCAGCTGGGGTGCTGGGGAAGAGACCCAGTACTTC. The whole variable domain, remainder taken from reference TRBV7-9 and TRBJ2-5, is DTGVSQNPRHKITKRGQNVTFRCDPISEHNRLYWYRQTLGQGPEFLTYFQNEAQLEKSRLLSDRFSAERPKGSFSTLEIQRTEQGDSAMYLCASSWGAGEETQYFGPGTRLLVL.